This passage covers 15 T cell receptor beta chains from one sample sequenced in a study of CD8 T cells in Susac syndrome. It was with random hexamers that roughly 0.5 to 1 ug RNA was reverse transcribed. TCRdb reprocessed the immunoSEQ multiplex PCR reads with MiXCR, giving one entry per CDR3 protein. The sample has about 200,000 distinct CDR3 sequences, around 95% seen once. The sequenced sample consisted of CD4+ T cells from PBMCs. These receptors all come from a human donor with multiple sclerosis.

The chain is built from TRBV15 and TRBJ1-6; D gene uncertain. From germline, CDR1 is LNHNV and CDR2 YYDKDF (reference sequence). The V and J ends lost 2 bases and 7 bases respectively, with 12 bases between them. CDR3 length equals 15 residues. The CDR3 nucleotides read TGTGCCACCAGCAGATATGACCGCAGCAATTCACCCCTCCACTTT. This encodes CATSRYDRSNSPLHF.

This chain uses TRBV5-1 with TRBJ2-2, with TRBD1 matching 10 bases. Germline CDR1 is SGHRS and CDR2 is YFSETQ. The CDR3 consists of 16 residues. J lost 0 bases, V lost 4 bases, and 3 bases had no gene match. In DNA form, the CDR3 reads TGCGCCAGCAGCGTTGGACAGGGGGCGAACACCGGGGAGCTGTTTTTT. Protein product: CASSVGQGANTGELFF.

The chain has TRBV5-1 and TRBJ1-2; D remains unclear. Germline CDR1 and CDR2: SGHRS and YFSETQ. This CDR3 region has 15 residues. With 0 bases removed from V and 3 bases from J, the gap between germline ends came to 12 bases. This CDR3 is CASSLVSGEDYGYTF. The CDR3, as DNA: TGCGCCAGCAGCTTGGTGTCAGGCGAAGACTATGGCTACACCTTC. The complete variable domain, with remaining parts taken from reference TRBV5-1 and TRBJ1-2, reads KAGVTQTPRYLIKTRGQQVTLSCSPISGHRSVSWYQQTPGQGLQFLFEYFSETQRNKGNFPGRFSGRQFSNSRSEMNVSTLELGDSALYLCASSLVSGEDYGYTFGSGTRLTVV.

The gene calls are TRBV9 and TRBJ1-2; no reliable D call. CDR3 length equals 13 residues. Germline CDR1 reads SGDLS; CDR2 reads YYNGEE. V was pared by 5 bases and J by 2 bases, with 10 bases between. CDR3 amino acids: CASSRAANYGYTF. Here the CDR3 DNA reads TGTGCCAGCAGTAGGGCAGCGAACTATGGCTACACCTTC.

In this sample, this clonotype turned up once. J is TRBJ1-6 and V is TRBV20-1; D is ambiguous. CDR1 is DFQATT, CDR2 SNEGSKA, per germline (reference sequence). This CDR3 is 11 amino acids long. V dropped 1 base and J dropped 15 bases, with 10 bases sitting between them. As DNA, the CDR3 is TGCAGTGCTAGAGGGTCCGCTGACCTCCACTTT. Its protein is CSARGSADLHF.

The V call is TRBV29-1, the J call TRBJ2-3, with D uncertain. Germline CDR1 and CDR2: SQVTM and ANQGSEA. Trimming removed 6 bases at V and 2 bases at J, with 9 bases between. CDR3 length: 12 amino acids. In nucleotides, the CDR3 is TGCAGCGTGTGGACCGACACAGATACGCAGTATTTT. Translated, it gives CSVWTDTDTQYF.

This clonotype appeared a few times. The junction departs from the called germline gene at one end, perhaps through a read error. The chain has TRBV7-8 and TRBJ2-7; 8 nucleotides align to TRBD1. The CDR3 is 12 residues long. The germline CDR1 and CDR2 sequences are SGHVS and FQNEAQ. The chain's CDR3 is CASRGRGYEQYF. CDR3 coding DNA: TGTGCTAGCAGGGGGCGGGGTTACGAGCAGTACTTC.

J is TRBJ1-5 and V is TRBV30, with D perhaps TRBD1 (6 bases). Trimming left V 8 bases short and J 4 bases short, with 12 bases between. Germline V lookup: CDR1 GTSNPN, CDR2 SVGIG (reference sequence). This CDR3 has 12 residues. The CDR3 reads CAGQQGNQPQHF. The CDR3 nucleotides read TGTGCCGGGCAACAGGGAAATCAGCCCCAGCATTTT. The full variable domain, with the rest looked up from reference TRBV30 and TRBJ1-5, is SQTIHQWPATLVQPVGSPLSLECTVEGTSNPNLYWYRQAAGRGLQLLFYSVGIGQISSEVPQNLSASRPQDRQFILSSKKLLLSDSGFYLCAGQQGNQPQHFGDGTRLSIL.

This chain connects TRBV7-9 to TRBJ1-2; weak D call: TRBD1 (6 bases). Trimming cost V 5 bases and J 6 bases, with 13 bases left between them. The CDR3 has 13 residues. Germline CDR1 reads SEHNR; CDR2 reads FQNEAQ (reference sequence). CDR3 coding DNA: TGTGCCAGCAGCCAGGGGAGGGATCATGGCTACACCTTC. Translation gives CASSQGRDHGYTF.

The V call is TRBV30, the J call TRBJ1-2, with a weak D call TRBD1 (5 bases). The germline V gene has CDR1 GTSNPN and CDR2 SVGIG (reference sequence). The CDR3 extends over 11 amino acids. V lost 7 bases and J lost 4, with 10 bases in between. CDR3 nucleotide sequence: TGTGCCTTAGGGGCAGTCTATGGCTACACCTTC. Translation: CALGAVYGYTF.

The chain has TRBV6-5 and TRBJ2-3, with D perhaps matching TRBD1 or TRBD2 (7 bases each). CDR3 size: 12 residues. Germline CDR1 reads MNHEY; CDR2 reads SVGAGI. V was pared by 8 bases and J by 8 bases, with 14 bases between. DNA for the CDR3: TGTGCCAGCGGCCAGGGGGGGCGTACGCAGTATTTT. Its translation is CASGQGGRTQYF.

This rearrangement joins TRBV2 to TRBJ1-1, with a possible D match to TRBD1 (5 bases). The CDR3 consists of 13 residues. Per germline, CDR1 SNHLY and CDR2 FYNNEI. Trimming removed 4 bases at V and 3 bases at J, with 9 bases between. The CDR3 coding sequence is TGTGCCAGCAGTGTGGGGCTGTACACTGAAGCTTTCTTT. Translating it yields CASSVGLYTEAFF.

The rearrangement uses TRBV2 and TRBJ1-2; D call uncertain. This CDR3 spans 14 amino acids. Germline-derived CDR1 and CDR2 are SNHLY and FYNNEI. V lost 7 bases and J 4 bases, leaving 16 bases between the germline ends. CDR3 sequence reads: CASNSPKFPYGYTF. The CDR3 DNA is TGTGCCAGCAACAGCCCAAAGTTCCCCTATGGCTACACCTTC. Full variable domain (remainder filled in from reference TRBV2 and TRBJ1-2): EPEVTQTPSHQVTQMGQEVILRCVPISNHLYFYWYRQILGQKVEFLVSFYNNEISEKSEIFDDQFSVERPDGSNFTLKIRSTKLEDSAMYFCASNSPKFPYGYTFGSGTRLTVV.

The J gene is TRBJ2-4, the V gene TRBV7-9; D ambiguous. V was shortened by 2 bases and J by 6 bases, with 8 bases between the two germline ends. Germline assignment: CDR1 SEHNR and CDR2 FQNEAQ (reference sequence). This CDR3 has 13 residues. This CDR3 reads CASSLSATNIQYF. The CDR3 DNA reads as TGTGCCAGCAGCTTATCAGCTACAAACATTCAGTACTTC.

This chain uses TRBV15 with TRBJ2-7, with D uncertain. This CDR3 region has 11 residues. Germline V gene sequence: CDR1 LNHNV, CDR2 YYDKDF (reference sequence). Trimming cost V 6 bases and J 5 bases, with 8 bases left between them. CDR3 amino acids: CATSVRNEQYF. In DNA form, the CDR3 reads TGTGCCACCAGTGTAAGGAACGAGCAGTACTTC.